These T cell receptor beta chains were read from a single sample in a study of cytomegalovirus exposure and HLA in healthy donors. The data were produced by immunoSEQ multiplex PCR, yet TCRdb's version contains in-frame clones alone and is incomplete. The top ten clones hold less than 2.5% of a sample with 100,000 to 150,000 clones, 55% to 80% of them seen once. Sequenced: PBMCs. These receptors all stem from a woman between 40 and 55 years old in good health and CMV-seronegative. Both conserved end residues are part of each CDR3. A D gene is named only where the DNA matches it firmly. A clone size is listed for some rows: how often the clone was seen (once, few, many), or a class if it is expanded.

v_gene: TRBV4-1; abundance: .; d_gene: .; j_gene: TRBJ2-7; CDR3nt: TGCGCCAGCAGCCAAGATCTTACAGGGAACTACGAGCAGTACTTC; CDR3aa: CASSQDLTGNYEQYF
v_gene: TRBV9; abundance: few; d_gene: .; j_gene: TRBJ1-3; CDR3nt: TGTGCCAGCAGCCCCTCGGGGAACTCTGGAAACACCATATATTTT; CDR3aa: CASSPSGNSGNTIYF
v_gene: TRBV6-5; abundance: .; d_gene: .; j_gene: TRBJ1-1; CDR3nt: TGTGCCAGCAGTTACCAGGTACAGGTTGGAACATCCGAAGCTTTCTTT; CDR3aa: CASSYQVQVGTSEAFF
v_gene: TRBV9; abundance: .; d_gene: TRBD1; j_gene: TRBJ2-6; CDR3nt: TGTGCCAGCAGCCGGGACAGGGGGCGTTCTGGGGCCAACGTCCTGACTTTC; CDR3aa: CASSRDRGRSGANVLTF
v_gene: TRBV7-8; abundance: once; d_gene: .; j_gene: TRBJ1-5; CDR3nt: TGTGCCAGCAGCTTAGTTAGTCAGCCCCAGCATTTT; CDR3aa: CASSLVSQPQHF
v_gene: TRBV6-1; abundance: .; d_gene: TRBD2; j_gene: TRBJ2-1; CDR3nt: TGTGCCAGCAGGCCTAGCGGGGGTGGAGGTGAGCAGTTCTTC; CDR3aa: CASRPSGGGGEQFF
v_gene: TRBV18; abundance: .; d_gene: TRBD1; j_gene: TRBJ1-3; CDR3nt: TGTGCCAGCTCATCAGGGACAGGCAGCTCTGGAAACACCATATATTTT; CDR3aa: CASSSGTGSSGNTIYF
v_gene: TRBV9; abundance: few; d_gene: TRBD1; j_gene: TRBJ2-7; CDR3nt: TGTGCCAGCAGCGCGGGACAGGGTGGCCTCGAGCAGTACTTC; CDR3aa: CASSAGQGGLEQYF
v_gene: TRBV5-6; abundance: .; d_gene: .; j_gene: TRBJ2-5; CDR3nt: TGTGCCAGCAGCTTGCCGGGATCGGGGAAAGGGGAGACCCAGTACTTC; CDR3aa: CASSLPGSGKGETQYF
v_gene: TRBV6-5; abundance: few; d_gene: .; j_gene: TRBJ1-5; CDR3nt: TGTGCCAGCAGTTATGTCCGTGGCCAGCCCCAGCATTTT; CDR3aa: CASSYVRGQPQHF
v_gene: TRBV28; abundance: .; d_gene: TRBD1; j_gene: TRBJ2-1; CDR3nt: TGTGCCAGCAGTTTGGCAGGGGGTCCCGATGAGCAGTTCTTC; CDR3aa: CASSLAGGPDEQFF
v_gene: TRBV28; abundance: .; d_gene: .; j_gene: TRBJ1-6; CDR3nt: TGTGCCAGCAGTTTAGAGCCAGGGCACTCACCCCTCCACTTT; CDR3aa: CASSLEPGHSPLHF
v_gene: TRBV7-9; abundance: .; d_gene: TRBD1; j_gene: TRBJ1-1; CDR3nt: TGTGCCAGCAGCCCCAGACAGGGTGGTACTGAAGCTTTCTTT; CDR3aa: CASSPRQGGTEAFF
v_gene: TRBV4-2; abundance: .; d_gene: TRBD1; j_gene: TRBJ1-5; CDR3nt: TGTGCCAGCAGCCCCATTGGGACAGGGGAAGAGCCCCAGCATTTT; CDR3aa: CASSPIGTGEEPQHF
v_gene: TRBV7-7; abundance: once; d_gene: TRBD2; j_gene: TRBJ2-7; CDR3nt: TGTGCCAGCAGCTTAGGACCGGGACTAGCGGGTGGTGAGCAGTACTTC; CDR3aa: CASSLGPGLAGGEQYF
v_gene: TRBV7-2; abundance: .; d_gene: TRBD2; j_gene: TRBJ2-3; CDR3nt: TGTGCCAGCAGCCGACTAGCGGGGGACACAGATACGCAGTATTTT; CDR3aa: CASSRLAGDTDTQYF
v_gene: TRBV5-6; abundance: .; d_gene: .; j_gene: TRBJ2-5; CDR3nt: TGTGCCAGCAGCTTGGGAGGGACCCAGTACTTC; CDR3aa: CASSLGGTQYF
v_gene: TRBV5-1; abundance: .; d_gene: .; j_gene: TRBJ1-2; CDR3nt: TGCGCCAGCAGCTTGGCAGGTTCGGCGGGCTACACCTTC; CDR3aa: CASSLAGSAGYTF
v_gene: TRBV7-3; abundance: once; d_gene: TRBD1; j_gene: TRBJ2-1; CDR3nt: TGTGCCAGCAGCTCGGACAGGGACGGTGAGCAGTTCTTC; CDR3aa: CASSSDRDGEQFF
v_gene: TRBV11-2; abundance: once; d_gene: .; j_gene: TRBJ2-7; CDR3nt: TGTGCCAGCAGCTTAAGCTCAGGGAGGAACGAGCAGTACTTC; CDR3aa: CASSLSSGRNEQYF
v_gene: TRBV13; abundance: .; d_gene: .; j_gene: TRBJ1-2; CDR3nt: TGTGCCAGCAGCTTTGGGGGGGGACCTAACTATGGCTACACCTTC; CDR3aa: CASSFGGGPNYGYTF
v_gene: TRBV18; abundance: .; d_gene: TRBD1; j_gene: TRBJ1-1; CDR3nt: TGTGCCAGCTCACCGGGACAGGAAAACACTGAAGCTTTCTTT; CDR3aa: CASSPGQENTEAFF
v_gene: TRBV7-9; abundance: .; d_gene: .; j_gene: TRBJ1-3; CDR3nt: TGTGCCAGCAGCTATACAGGGAGCTCTGGAAACACCATATATTTT; CDR3aa: CASSYTGSSGNTIYF
v_gene: TRBV5-6; abundance: .; d_gene: TRBD1; j_gene: TRBJ1-1; CDR3nt: TGTGCCAGCAGCAGCCGGGACAGGGGTTTCACTGAAGCTTTCTTT; CDR3aa: CASSSRDRGFTEAFF